A single sample is the source of the 21 T cell receptor beta chains below, sequenced in a study of early stage breast cancer tumors. The repertoire was sequenced with immunoSEQ multiplex PCR; TCRdb's copy has only in-frame clones and lacks some. Among 13,000 to 15,000 clones, about four fifths were seen once, and the ten largest hold 4.9%. Source material: normal breast tissue next to the tumor. The receptors here all came from a young adult with breast cancer.

The chain has TRBV5-4 and TRBJ1-1; D unclear. This CDR3 is 12 amino acids long. Germline V gives CDR1 SGHNT, CDR2 YYREEE (reference sequence). V shed 5 bases and J shed 6 bases, with 11 bases lying between them. The CDR3 region is CASSGLGAEAFF. The CDR3 region has the DNA TGTGCCAGCAGTGGATTGGGCGCTGAAGCTTTCTTT.

The J gene is TRBJ1-2, the V gene TRBV6-5, with D perhaps matching TRBD1 (5 bases). This CDR3 contains 15 residues. Trimming pared 6 bases from V and 2 bases from J, leaving 16 bases between. The germline CDR1 and CDR2 sequences are MNHEY and SVGAGI. The DNA for the CDR3 is TGTGCCAGCAGAGTAGGGCCCAGGGTAAACTATGGCTACACCTTC. Its protein product is CASRVGPRVNYGYTF.

The chain uses TRBV27 and TRBJ1-4; possibly TRBD1 for D (6 bases). CDR1 and CDR2 from the germline V gene are MNHEY and SMNVEV (reference sequence). This CDR3 comprises 13 residues. V lost 6 bases and J lost 4, with 9 bases in between. This CDR3 reads CASSQDSNEKLFF. The CDR3 nucleotides are TGTGCCAGCAGCCAGGACAGTAATGAAAAACTGTTTTTT.

This clone occurred once. V and J are TRBV6-1 and TRBJ1-2; possible D gene TRBD1, 5 bases. Trimming shortened V by 2 bases and J by 6 bases, and 16 bases separated the two germline ends. The length of the CDR3 is 15 residues. CDR1 and CDR2 from the germline V gene are MNHNS and SASEGT. CDR3 in DNA: TGTGCCAGCAGTGAAAGAAGGACGGGGGTTGATGGCTACACCTTC. It specifies CASSERRTGVDGYTF.

This clone was detected once. The chain combines TRBV23-1 with TRBJ2-7, with D possibly matching TRBD2 (6 bases). TRBV23-1 is sorted into the ORF group, with uncertain function. The CDR3 covers 15 residues. V lost 6 bases, J lost 2 bases, and 17 bases lay in between. The DNA of the CDR3 is TGCGCCAGCAGAGCACCGGGAGAACCCACCTACGAGCAGTACTTC. It encodes CASRAPGEPTYEQYF.

This clone was counted a single time. The chain uses TRBV6-1 and TRBJ2-1, with D perhaps TRBD2 (6 bases). The CDR3 length is 18 residues. From germline, CDR1 is MNHNS and CDR2 SASEGT. V was clipped by 4 bases and J by 0 bases, with 19 bases between them. The CDR3 loop reads CASSGLSGLASSYNEQFF. The CDR3 coding sequence is TGTGCCAGCAGTGGGCTATCGGGACTGGCCAGCTCCTACAATGAGCAGTTCTTC.

The chain recombines TRBV4-1 with TRBJ2-2; no reliable D call. Germline loops: CDR1 MGHRA, CDR2 YSYEKL. The CDR3 is made up of 18 amino acids. The V end was cut by 1 base, the J end by 1 base, with 16 bases between. CDR3 in DNA: TGCGCCAGCAGCCAAGCCGCAGACATGACCTTGAACACCGGGGAGCTGTTTTTT. Translating gives CASSQAADMTLNTGELFF.

The J gene is TRBJ1-1, the V gene TRBV4-3; weak D call: TRBD1 (5 bases). CDR1 is LGHNA and CDR2 is YSLEER in the germline V gene. Trimming cost V 3 bases and J 5 bases, with 16 bases left between them. This CDR3 is built from 15 residues. CDR3 sequence reads: CASSQGVSGNTEAFF. CDR3 sequence (DNA): TGCGCCAGCAGCCAGGGGGTCTCAGGGAATACTGAAGCTTTCTTT.

This clone was recorded a few times. The chain carries TRBV19 and TRBJ1-5; 7 bases agree with TRBD1. The germline V gene has CDR1 LNHDA and CDR2 SQIVND (reference sequence). The CDR3 is 15 amino acids. V lost 1 base, J lost 7 bases, and 7 bases stayed unmatched. CDR3 sequence reads: CASSIATGERQPQHF. The DNA of the CDR3 is TGTGCCAGTAGTATAGCTACAGGGGAACGGCAGCCCCAGCATTTT.

This clone was seen a single time. The chain is built from TRBV2 and TRBJ1-3, with D unresolved. The V and J ends lost 6 bases and 4 bases respectively, with 13 bases between them. This CDR3 spans 14 amino acids. Germline CDR1 SNHLY, CDR2 FYNNEI. Here the CDR3 DNA reads TGTGCCAGCAGCGAACGTGCCTCCGGAAACACCATATATTTT. Encoded protein: CASSERASGNTIYF.

The V and J genes are TRBV5-1 and TRBJ1-4; D call uncertain. The CDR3 is made up of 15 amino acids. Trimming removed 0 bases at V and 0 bases at J, with 6 bases between. Germline CDR1 is SGHRS and CDR2 is YFSETQ. CDR3 sequence reads: CASSLDVATNEKLFF. Written as DNA, the CDR3 is TGCGCCAGCAGCTTGGATGTTGCAACTAATGAAAAACTGTTTTTT.

The V call is TRBV5-1, the J call TRBJ1-2; D might be TRBD1 (5 bases). V was clipped by 0 bases and J by 6 bases, with 9 bases between them. The germline gives CDR1 SGHRS, CDR2 YFSETQ. This CDR3 is 13 amino acids long. CDR3 in amino acids: CASSLGGTDGYTF. In nucleotides, the CDR3 is TGCGCCAGCAGCTTGGGGGGGACGGATGGCTACACCTTC.

On this clone itself: At the DNA level, this CDR3 is encoded by other sequences in the same sample as well. This chain connects TRBV5-1 to TRBJ2-5; no definite D call. The CDR3 extends over 11 amino acids. Trimming left V 0 bases short and J 3 bases short, with 0 bases between. CDR1 is SGHRS and CDR2 is YFSETQ in the germline V gene. The CDR3 DNA sequence: TGCGCCAGCAGCTTGGAAGAGACCCAGTACTTC. This sequence encodes CASSLEETQYF.

The chain couples TRBV19 to TRBJ2-7; D might be TRBD1 (6 bases). Germline V gene data show CDR1 as LNHDA and CDR2 as SQIVND (reference sequence). The CDR3 sequence is 12 residues long. V lost 6 bases, J lost 3 bases, and 9 bases lay in between. CDR3 DNA: TGTGCCAGTAGCCAAGGGGGCTACGAGCAGTACTTC. Translated: CASSQGGYEQYF.

In its sample, this clone was seen a few times. The gene calls are TRBV6-5 and TRBJ2-2; D gene ambiguous. Germline V gives CDR1 MNHEY, CDR2 SVGAGI. V shed 2 bases and J shed 2 bases, with 0 bases lying between them. CDR3 length: 12 residues. CDR3 protein: CASSYNTGELFF. In nucleotides, the CDR3 is TGTGCCAGCAGTTACAACACCGGGGAGCTGTTTTTT.

The chain has TRBV7-9 and TRBJ2-7; 8 nucleotides match TRBD1. CDR1 SEHNR and CDR2 FQNEAQ come from the germline V gene (reference sequence). The length of the CDR3 is 15 residues. V shed 1 base and J 2 bases; nucleotides not matched to a gene: 4. CDR3 sequence: CASSLVGQGTYEQYF. CDR3 nucleotides: TGTGCCAGCAGCTTAGTCGGACAGGGTACCTACGAGCAGTACTTC.

This rearrangement joins TRBV7-2 to TRBJ1-5, with TRBD1 identical over 8 bases. Germline CDR1 reads SGHTA; CDR2 reads FQGNSA. The CDR3 totals 15 residues. J lost 6 bases, V lost 1 base, and 5 bases had no gene match. This CDR3 is CASSLGQGARQPQHF. CDR3 bases: TGTGCCAGCAGCTTAGGCCAGGGGGCGCGTCAGCCCCAGCATTTT.

V gene TRBV7-9 combines with J gene TRBJ2-2; D gene unclear. Trimming took 2 bases from V and 1 from J, leaving 20 bases between them. Germline V gives CDR1 SEHNR, CDR2 FQNEAQ (reference sequence). The CDR3 has 19 amino acids. The CDR3 DNA reads as TGTGCCAGCAGCTTATCCCCGGGTGCCACACTAAAGAACACCGGGGAGCTGTTTTTT. Its translation: CASSLSPGATLKNTGELFF.

Here the CDR3 reads CASSSQREGDSPLHF. In DNA, the CDR3 is TGTGCCAGCAGTTCACAAAGGGAGGGGGATTCACCCCTCCACTTT. The chain employs TRBV5-4 and TRBJ1-6, with D tentatively TRBD1 (6 bases). CDR1 and CDR2 from the germline V gene are SGHNT and YYREEE (reference sequence). This CDR3 has 15 amino acids. Trimming removed 5 bases at V and 8 bases at J, with 17 bases between.

This clone was counted a single time. DNA for the CDR3: TGTGCCAGTCTAAGGGACAGGGGGCAAGAGACCCAGTACTTC. Encoded protein: CASLRDRGQETQYF. The rearrangement links TRBV6-6 to TRBJ2-5; 11 bases match TRBD1. V gave up 9 bases and J gave up 2 bases; unmatched junction bases: 5. The V gene's germline CDR1 is MNHNY and CDR2 SVGAGI (reference sequence). The CDR3 loop spans 14 amino acids.

The chain uses TRBV7-3 and TRBJ2-4; TRBD1 matches at 7 bases. J was trimmed by 9 bases and V by 1 base; bases with no gene match: 12. The CDR3 has 16 residues. Per the germline V gene, CDR1 is SGHTA and CDR2 is FQGTGA. For the CDR3, the DNA is TGTGCCAGCAGCTTAATTATAGGGGGCTATATTGGCATTCAGTACTTC. It specifies CASSLIIGGYIGIQYF.